This T cell receptor beta chain was identified in a study of T cells after yellow fever vaccination. Each CDR3 protein gets one entry after TCRdb re-called the 5' RACE reads with MiXCR. The table has tens of thousands of distinct CDR3 sequences, about an eighth seen once; the top ten hold 20% to 25%. Study-wide results and caveats: The bulk population could contribute abundant contaminating clonotypes to FACS-sorted repertoires.

The CDR3 spans 13 residues. The V gene lost 1 base and the J gene lost 6 bases, with 10 bases spanning the gap. CDR1 and CDR2 from the germline V gene are SEHNR and FQNEAQ (reference sequence). This chain uses TRBV7-9 with TRBJ2-7; weak D call: TRBD2 (7 bases). This clonotype originated in a man between 18 and 29 years old who received the YFV17D yellow fever vaccine. Sample: CD8+ T cells not binding an NS4B(214-222) dextramer, sorted from PBMCs, taken about 21 days after the first yellow fever vaccination. The CDR3 protein is CASSLEGGREQYF. The CDR3 DNA reads as TGTGCCAGCAGCTTAGAGGGGGGGCGCGAGCAGTACTTC.